This TCR beta chain was retrieved from a study of blood T cells in healthy people across ages. PBMCs numbering at least 6.5 million were isolated per sample. Study observations and caveats: The donors' CMV status was not determined, possibly confounding changes in expanded clonotypes.

This clonotype was seen more than once but under ten times. No antigen is known for it. CDR1 and CDR2 from the germline V gene are MNHEY and SVGAGI. This CDR3 is built from 15 residues. Trimming cost V 4 bases and J 0 bases; bases outside gene matches: 3. Alongside a J-beta primer mix, a sample-barcoded 5' primer served in a second PCR lasting roughly 7 to 12 cycles. A minimum of 2.5 million CDR3-containing paired-end reads was obtained for each sample. Via MiXCR, TCRdb re-called the 5' RACE reads, giving one row per CDR3 protein. The profile shows around 400,000 distinct CDR3 sequences, about 52% of them singletons.

The sequenced material came from blood. The source of this sequence is a man in his 60s in good health. The chain recombines TRBV6-5 with TRBJ2-1; 7 bases map to TRBD2. The CDR3 sequence: CASSLTGGSYNEQFF. DNA for the CDR3: TGTGCCAGCAGTTTAACGGGAGGCTCCTACAATGAGCAGTTCTTC.